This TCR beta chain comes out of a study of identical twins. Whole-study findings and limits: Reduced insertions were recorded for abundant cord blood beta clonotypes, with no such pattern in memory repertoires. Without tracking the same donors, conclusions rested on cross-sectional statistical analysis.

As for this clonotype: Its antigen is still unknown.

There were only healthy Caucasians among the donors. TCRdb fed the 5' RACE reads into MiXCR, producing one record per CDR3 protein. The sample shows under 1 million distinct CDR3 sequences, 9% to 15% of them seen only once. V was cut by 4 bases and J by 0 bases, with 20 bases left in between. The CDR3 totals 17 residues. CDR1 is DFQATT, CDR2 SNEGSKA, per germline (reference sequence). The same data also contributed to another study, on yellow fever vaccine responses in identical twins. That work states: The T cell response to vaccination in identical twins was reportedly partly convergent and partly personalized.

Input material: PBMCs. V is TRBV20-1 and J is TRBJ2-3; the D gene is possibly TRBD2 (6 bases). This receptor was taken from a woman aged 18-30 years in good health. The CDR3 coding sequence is TGCAGTGCTACAAGCCCTCGGACCGGAGGGAGCACAGATACGCAGTATTTT. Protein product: CSATSPRTGGSTDTQYF.